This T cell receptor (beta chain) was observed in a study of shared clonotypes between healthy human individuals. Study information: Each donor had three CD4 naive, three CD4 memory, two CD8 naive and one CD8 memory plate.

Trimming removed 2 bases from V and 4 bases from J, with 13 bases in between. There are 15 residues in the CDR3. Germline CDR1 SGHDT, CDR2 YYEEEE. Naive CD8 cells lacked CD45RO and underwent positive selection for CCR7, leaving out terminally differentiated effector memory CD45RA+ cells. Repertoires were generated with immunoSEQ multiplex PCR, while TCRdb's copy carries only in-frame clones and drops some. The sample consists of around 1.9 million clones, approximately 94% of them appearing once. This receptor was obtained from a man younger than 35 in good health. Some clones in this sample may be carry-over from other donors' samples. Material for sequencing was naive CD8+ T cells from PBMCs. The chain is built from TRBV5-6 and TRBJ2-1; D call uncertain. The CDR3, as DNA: TGTGCCAGCAGCTTATTGTCCTACAGATACAATGAGCAGTTCTTC. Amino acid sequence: CASSLLSYRYNEQFF.